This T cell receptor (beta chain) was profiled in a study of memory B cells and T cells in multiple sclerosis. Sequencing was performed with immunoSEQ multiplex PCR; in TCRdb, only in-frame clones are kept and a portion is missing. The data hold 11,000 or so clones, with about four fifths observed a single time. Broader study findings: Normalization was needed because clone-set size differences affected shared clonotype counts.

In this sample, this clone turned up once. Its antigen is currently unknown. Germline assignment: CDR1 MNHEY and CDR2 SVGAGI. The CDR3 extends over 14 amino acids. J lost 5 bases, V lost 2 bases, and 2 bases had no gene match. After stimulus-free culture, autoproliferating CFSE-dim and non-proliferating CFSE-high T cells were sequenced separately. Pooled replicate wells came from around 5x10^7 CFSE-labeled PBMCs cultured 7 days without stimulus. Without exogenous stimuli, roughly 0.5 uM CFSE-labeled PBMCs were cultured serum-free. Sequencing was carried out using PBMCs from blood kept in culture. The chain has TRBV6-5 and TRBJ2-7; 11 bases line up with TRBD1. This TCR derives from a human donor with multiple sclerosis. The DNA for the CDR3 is TGTGCCAGCAGTTACCGGGGACAGGGGGACGAGCAGTACTTC. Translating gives CASSYRGQGDEQYF.